The 4 T cell receptor beta chains given below trace back to one sample, sequenced in a study of blood T cell repertoires in COVID-19. The assay was immunoSEQ multiplex PCR, and TCRdb's table has in-frame clones only and misses some. The sample includes about 78,000 clones, roughly nine tenths of them seen just once. Sequenced: peripheral blood. The source is a man aged 45-60 years with active or convalescent COVID-19.

The J gene is TRBJ2-1, the V gene TRBV7-2; D remains ambiguous. The V gene lost 0 bases and the J gene lost 6 bases, with 6 bases spanning the gap. Germline V gene lookup returns CDR1 SGHTA and CDR2 FQGNSA. The CDR3 sequence is 13 residues long. The CDR3 coding sequence is TGTGCCAGCAGCTTAGCGACTGGCAATGAGCAGTTCTTC. Protein sequence: CASSLATGNEQFF.

The gene calls are TRBV10-1 and TRBJ2-7; TRBD1 agrees at 12 bases. The CDR3 contains 14 residues. Looked up from germline, CDR1 is WNHNN and CDR2 is SYGVQD (reference sequence). With V trimmed by 4 bases and J by 6 bases, 4 bases remained unmatched. This CDR3 reads CASSGDRGLSEQYF. CDR3 nucleotides: TGCGCCAGCAGTGGGGACAGGGGGCTGAGCGAGCAGTACTTC.

V is TRBV6-5 and J is TRBJ1-2; TRBD1 might be the D (6 bases). CDR1 MNHEY and CDR2 SVGAGI come from the germline V gene. This CDR3 is built from 14 residues. V lost 4 bases, J lost 9 bases, and 18 bases lay in between. This CDR3 reads CASSSPGTHYSYTF. The CDR3 DNA reads as TGTGCCAGCAGTTCCCCGGGGACACACTACAGCTACACCTTC.

This chain joins TRBV11-2 and TRBJ2-3; weak D call: TRBD1 (6 bases). Germline V gives CDR1 SGHAT, CDR2 FQNNGV. The CDR3 is 15 amino acids. Trimming removed 1 base from V and 1 base from J, with 9 bases in between. CDR3 protein: CASSLGPGGTDTQYF. DNA of the CDR3: TGTGCCAGCAGCTTAGGTCCAGGGGGCACAGATACGCAGTATTTT.